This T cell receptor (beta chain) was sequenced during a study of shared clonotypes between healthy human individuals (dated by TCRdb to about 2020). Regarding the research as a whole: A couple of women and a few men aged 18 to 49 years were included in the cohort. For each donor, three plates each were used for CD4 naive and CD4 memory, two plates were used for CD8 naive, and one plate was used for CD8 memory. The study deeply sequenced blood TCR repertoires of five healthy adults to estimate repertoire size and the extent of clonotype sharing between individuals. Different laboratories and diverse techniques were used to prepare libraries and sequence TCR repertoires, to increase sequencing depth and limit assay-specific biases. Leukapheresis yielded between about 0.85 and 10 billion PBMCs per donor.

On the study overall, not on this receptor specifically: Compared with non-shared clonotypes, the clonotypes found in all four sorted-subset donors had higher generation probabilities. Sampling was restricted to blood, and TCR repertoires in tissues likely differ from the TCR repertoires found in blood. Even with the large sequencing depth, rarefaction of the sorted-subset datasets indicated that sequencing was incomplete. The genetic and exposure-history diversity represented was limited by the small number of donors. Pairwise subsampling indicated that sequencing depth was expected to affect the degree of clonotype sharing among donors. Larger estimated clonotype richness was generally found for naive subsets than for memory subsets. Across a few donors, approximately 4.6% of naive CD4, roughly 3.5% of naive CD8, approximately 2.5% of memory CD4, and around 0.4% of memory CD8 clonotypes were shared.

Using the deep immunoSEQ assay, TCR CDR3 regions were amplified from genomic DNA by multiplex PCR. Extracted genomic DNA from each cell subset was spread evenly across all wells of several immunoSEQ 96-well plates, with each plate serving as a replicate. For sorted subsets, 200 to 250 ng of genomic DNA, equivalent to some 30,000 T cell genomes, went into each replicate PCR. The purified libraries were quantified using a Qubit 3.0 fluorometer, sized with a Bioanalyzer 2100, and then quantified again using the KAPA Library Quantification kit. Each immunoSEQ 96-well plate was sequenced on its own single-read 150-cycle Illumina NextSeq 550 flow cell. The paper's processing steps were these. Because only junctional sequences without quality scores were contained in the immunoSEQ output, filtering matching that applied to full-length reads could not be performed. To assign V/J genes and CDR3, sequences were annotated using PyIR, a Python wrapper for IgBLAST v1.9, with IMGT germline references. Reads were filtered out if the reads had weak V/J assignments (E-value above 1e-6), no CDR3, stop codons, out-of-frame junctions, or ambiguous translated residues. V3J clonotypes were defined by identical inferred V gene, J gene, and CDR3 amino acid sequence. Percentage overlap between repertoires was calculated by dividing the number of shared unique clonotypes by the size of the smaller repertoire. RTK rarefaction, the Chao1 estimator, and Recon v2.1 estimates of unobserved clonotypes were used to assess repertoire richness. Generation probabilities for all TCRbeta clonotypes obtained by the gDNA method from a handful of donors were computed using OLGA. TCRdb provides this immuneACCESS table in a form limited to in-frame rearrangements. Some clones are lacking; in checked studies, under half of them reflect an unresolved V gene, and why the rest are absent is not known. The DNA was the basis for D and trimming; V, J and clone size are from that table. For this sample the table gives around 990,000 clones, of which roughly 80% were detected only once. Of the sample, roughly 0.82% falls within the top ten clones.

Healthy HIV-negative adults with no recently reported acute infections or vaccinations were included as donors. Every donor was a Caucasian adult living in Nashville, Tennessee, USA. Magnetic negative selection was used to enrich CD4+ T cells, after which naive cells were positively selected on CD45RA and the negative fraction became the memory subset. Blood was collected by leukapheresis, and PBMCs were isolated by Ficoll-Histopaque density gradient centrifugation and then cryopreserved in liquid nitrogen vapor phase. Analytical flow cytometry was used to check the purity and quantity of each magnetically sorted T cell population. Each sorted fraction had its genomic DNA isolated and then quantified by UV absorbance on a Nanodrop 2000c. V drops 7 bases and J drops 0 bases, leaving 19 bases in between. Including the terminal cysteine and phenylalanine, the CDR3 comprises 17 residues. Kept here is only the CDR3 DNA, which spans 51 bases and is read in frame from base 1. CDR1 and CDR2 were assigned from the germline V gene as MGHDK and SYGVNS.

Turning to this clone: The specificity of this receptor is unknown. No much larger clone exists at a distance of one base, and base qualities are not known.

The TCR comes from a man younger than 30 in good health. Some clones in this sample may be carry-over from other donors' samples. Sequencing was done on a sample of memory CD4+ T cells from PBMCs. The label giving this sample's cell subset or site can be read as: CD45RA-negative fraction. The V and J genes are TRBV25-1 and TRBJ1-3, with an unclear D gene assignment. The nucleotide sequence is TGTGCCAGCAACCTGCATGACAAGGTAAGCTCTGGAAACACCATATATTTT. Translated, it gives CASNLHDKVSSGNTIYF.